The rows below give T cell receptor beta chains drawn from one sample of a study of cytomegalovirus exposure and HLA in healthy donors. TCRdb keeps only in-frame clones here, not all; method: immunoSEQ multiplex PCR. The sample consists of about 190,000 clones, around 90% of them appearing once. The specimen was PBMCs. The source is a woman between 18 and 30 years old in good health and CMV-seronegative. CDR3s include the opening cysteine and the closing phenylalanine or tryptophan. The order of the fields is D gene, clone size, J gene, V gene, CDR3 DNA, CDR3 protein. The D gene is left open where the match is weak. Expanded clones get a size class; other rows say once, few or many, or leave the size out.

>TRBD1|-|TRBJ2-7|TRBV5-1
TGCGCCAGCAGCTTTTCCGGGACAGGGCTAAGGGAGCAGTACTTC
CASSFSGTGLREQYF
>TRBD2|-|TRBJ2-5|TRBV19
TGTGCCAGTAGTATCCTGGGACTAGCGGGAGGGGCCCAGTACTTC
CASSILGLAGGAQYF
>TRBD1|-|TRBJ1-4|TRBV10-2
TGCGCCAGCAGAGTTTCCGGGACAGGGCGTGAAAAACTGTTTTTT
CASRVSGTGREKLFF
>-|-|TRBJ1-3|TRBV5-8
TGTGCCAGCAGCTATGCAGGCACGTTCCTCAGAAACACCATATATTTT
CASSYAGTFLRNTIYF
>TRBD2|once|TRBJ2-7|TRBV30
TGTGCCTGGAGTGTAGATAGCGGGGGTTACGAGCAGTACTTC
CAWSVDSGGYEQYF
>-|-|TRBJ2-2|TRBV2
TGTGCCAGGATATCCCGCGTTAACACCGGGGAGCTGTTTTTT
CARISRVNTGELFF
>-|-|TRBJ2-7|TRBV6-1
TGTGCCAGCAGTGGGCGGGTCTACGAGCAGTACTTC
CASSGRVYEQYF
>TRBD2|-|TRBJ2-5|TRBV6-1
TGTGCCAGCAGGGAACTAGCGGGGGGACAAGAGACCCAGTACTTC
CASRELAGGQETQYF
>TRBD2|once|TRBJ2-3|TRBV11-1
TGTGCCAGCAGCTACCCTAGCGGGACTGAGGATACGCAGTATTTT
CASSYPSGTEDTQYF
>-|-|TRBJ1-3|TRBV27
TGTGCCAGCAGTCCCGCAGGGTCGGGAAACACCATATATTTT
CASSPAGSGNTIYF
>TRBD1|-|TRBJ2-3|TRBV6-1
TGTGCCAGCAGGTTGGACAGGGGGCGAAATACGCAGTATTTT
CASRLDRGRNTQYF
>-|-|TRBJ1-5|TRBV9
TGTGCCAGCAGCAGGGGTTCGAATAGCAATCAGCCCCAGCATTTT
CASSRGSNSNQPQHF
>-|-|TRBJ2-7|TRBV5-6
TGTGCCAGCAGTCATGTTAGGCGGAATGTATACGAGCAGTACTTC
CASSHVRRNVYEQYF
>TRBD2|-|TRBJ2-5|TRBV7-9
TGTGCCAGCAGCCCAGGGACTAGCGGGAGGGCCCTCGGTGGAGAGACCCAGTACTTC
CASSPGTSGRALGGETQYF